This T cell receptor beta chain is from a study of OX40 agonist ivuxolimab in advanced cancers. This clone was seen ten or more times. Germline V lookup: CDR1 SGDLS, CDR2 YYNGEE. The CDR3 has 14 amino acids. V was shortened by 3 bases and J by 5 bases, with 12 bases between the two germline ends. The method was immunoSEQ multiplex PCR; TCRdb's version includes in-frame clones alone and lacks a portion of them. The table records 65,000 to 70,000 clones, nearly 85% of them present only once. The chain recombines TRBV9 with TRBJ1-5; D unresolved. The source is an adult with an advanced solid tumor such as melanoma, head and neck, liver or kidney cancer. Sequenced material: CD4+ or CD8+ T cells sorted from blood, taken in a trial of the OX40 agonist ivuxolimab. The CDR3 sequence is CASSAGSWDQPQHF. The CDR3 coding sequence is TGTGCCAGCAGCGCAGGATCTTGGGATCAGCCCCAGCATTTT.